This is a list of T cell receptor beta chains from one sample in a study of breast tumors, draining lymph nodes, adjacent tissues. MiXCR, applied by TCRdb to the multiplex PCR reads, yields one record per CDR3 protein. The table records under 150,000 distinct CDR3 sequences, about 22% of them present only once. Material for sequencing was axillary lymph node tissue. The receptors were sampled from a female donor with breast cancer. Some clones in this sample may be carry-over from other donors' samples. Both conserved end residues are part of each CDR3. A D gene is named only where the DNA matches it firmly. Clone size is stated in some rows and not others, as once, few, many or a class when expanded.

V gene	J gene	D gene	clone size	CDR3 protein	CDR3 DNA
TRBV3-1	TRBJ2-1	.	few	CASSQDPGVRREQFF	TGTGCCAGCAGCCAAGATCCGGGAGTACGCAGGGAGCAGTTCTTC
TRBV28	TRBJ1-5	.	many	CASSFQSNQPQHF	TGTGCCAGCAGTTTCCAGAGCAATCAGCCCCAGCATTTT
TRBV6-5	TRBJ2-1	.	many	CASRSQGEQFF	TGTGCCAGCAGGTCACAGGGTGAGCAGTTCTTC
TRBV5-1	TRBJ2-7	TRBD1	many	CASSLSPGGYEQYF	TGCGCCAGCAGCTTATCCCCAGGGGGCTACGAGCAGTACTTC
TRBV30	TRBJ2-1	.	.	CAWSEGGQRNQFF	TGTGCCTGGAGTGAGGGGGGTCAGCGTAATCAGTTCTTC
TRBV27	TRBJ2-7	TRBD2	.	CASSFNSGGAVNEQYF	TGTGCCAGCAGTTTTAACAGCGGGGGGGCCGTGAACGAGCAGTACTTC
TRBV20-1	TRBJ2-1	TRBD2	many	CSARLLANYNEQFF	TGCAGTGCTAGGTTACTAGCGAACTACAATGAGCAGTTCTTC
TRBV30	TRBJ1-2	.	many	CAWSQGLTYGYTF	TGTGCCTGGAGTCAAGGGTTGACCTATGGCTACACCTTC
TRBV20-1	TRBJ1-2	TRBD1	many	CSASPIQGLSNYGYTF	TGCAGTGCTAGCCCGATACAGGGGTTGTCTAACTATGGCTACACCTTC
TRBV6-1	TRBJ2-2	.	many	CASSGGRGYTGELFF	TGTGCCAGCAGTGGAGGCAGGGGTTACACCGGGGAGCTGTTTTTT
TRBV27	TRBJ2-3	.	many	CASSLGPHTDTQYF	TGTGCCAGCAGTTTGGGACCCCACACAGATACGCAGTATTTT
TRBV19	TRBJ2-7	.	many	CASSIRGARSYEQYF	TGTGCCAGTAGTATCCGGGGGGCTCGCTCCTACGAGCAGTACTTC
TRBV20-1	TRBJ1-5	TRBD1	many	CSAIFEGTGVRGNQPQHF	TGCAGTGCTATTTTCGAAGGGACAGGGGTTCGGGGCAATCAGCCCCAGCATTTT
TRBV20-1	TRBJ2-1	.	many	CSARKASGGGLKRGEQFF	TGCAGTGCTAGAAAGGCTAGCGGAGGGGGACTCAAAAGGGGGGAGCAGTTCTTC
TRBV7-2	TRBJ2-3	.	many	CASSLNILTDTQYF	TGTGCCAGCAGCTTAAACATTCTCACAGATACGCAGTATTTT
TRBV6-1	TRBJ2-5	.	many	CASSESIGARETQYF	TGTGCCAGCAGTGAAAGTATCGGGGCTCGGGAGACCCAGTACTTC
TRBV6-1	TRBJ2-5	TRBD1	many	CASSDLPGTEEETQYF	TGTGCCAGCAGTGACCTCCCAGGGACAGAAGAAGAGACCCAGTACTTC
TRBV12-3/TRBV12-4	TRBJ2-6	.	many	CASSLDSGANVLTF	TGTGCCAGCAGCCTAGACTCTGGGGCCAACGTCCTGACTTTC
TRBV9	TRBJ2-2	.	many	CASSVSVDTGELFF	TGTGCCAGCAGCGTTTCCGTGGACACCGGGGAGCTGTTTTTT
TRBV30	TRBJ1-4	.	.	CAWSTTGGGEKLFF	TGTGCCTGGAGTACTACGGGGGGCGGTGAAAAACTGTTTTTT
TRBV18	TRBJ1-2	TRBD1	many	CASSPRDRGYGYTF	TGTGCCAGCTCACCAAGGGACAGGGGCTATGGCTACACCTTC
TRBV3-1	TRBJ1-3	.	many	CASSQGPGLGAAIYF	TGTGCCAGCAGCCAGGGCCCGGGACTGGGGGCGGCCATATATTTT
TRBV5-6	TRBJ1-5	TRBD1	many	CASSLEGQGAQPQHF	TGTGCCAGCAGCTTGGAGGGACAGGGGGCTCAGCCCCAGCATTTT
TRBV27	TRBJ2-7	.	many	CASSFGPEQYF	TGTGCCAGCAGTTTCGGCCCCGAGCAGTACTTC
TRBV19	TRBJ2-7	TRBD1	many	CASSQGTGYKQYF	TGTGCCAGTAGTCAAGGGACAGGGTACAAGCAGTACTTC
TRBV7-8	TRBJ2-1	TRBD2	many	CASSLVTSGRFMYEQFF	TGTGCCAGCAGCTTAGTAACTAGCGGGAGGTTTATGTATGAGCAGTTCTTC
TRBV11-2	TRBJ2-2	TRBD2	.	CAGSLLSGDLTGELFF	TGTGCCGGCAGCTTACTTAGCGGGGATTTGACCGGGGAGCTGTTTTTT
TRBV19	TRBJ1-2	.	many	CASSITGSYGYTF	TGTGCCAGTAGTATCACAGGGAGCTATGGCTACACCTTC
TRBV14	TRBJ2-2	TRBD1	many	CASSHLGTGEDGELFF	TGTGCCAGCAGCCATCTTGGGACAGGGGAAGACGGGGAGCTGTTTTTT
TRBV15	TRBJ2-1	TRBD2	.	CATSRGVQASGYNERLF	TGTGCCACCAGCAGAGGGGTTCAGGCTAGCGGCTACAATGAGCGGCTCTTC
TRBV6-5	TRBJ2-1	TRBD1	many	CASRSRDRVDEQFF	TGTGCCAGCAGGAGTAGGGACAGGGTGGATGAGCAGTTCTTC
TRBV9	TRBJ2-7	.	many	CASSRAGGGTYEQYF	TGTGCCAGCAGCCGAGCAGGGGGGGGAACCTACGAGCAGTACTTC
TRBV15	TRBJ2-7	TRBD1	many	CATSRAPGQGYEQYF	TGTGCCACCAGCAGAGCTCCGGGACAGGGTTACGAGCAGTACTTC
TRBV14	TRBJ2-5	.	few	CASSQFVGAETQYF	TGTGCCAGCAGCCAGTTCGTGGGCGCGGAGACCCAGTACTTC
TRBV6-4	TRBJ2-2	.	many	CASSDYEGGELFF	TGTGCCAGCAGTGACTATGAGGGCGGGGAGCTGTTTTTT
TRBV2	TRBJ2-3	.	many	CASMAQGSTDTQYF	TGTGCCAGCATGGCACAGGGCAGCACAGATACGCAGTATTTT
TRBV20-1	TRBJ2-2	TRBD1	many	CSARAGRGHSGELFF	TGCAGTGCTAGAGCGGGCAGGGGGCATTCCGGGGAGCTGTTTTTT
TRBV25-1	TRBJ2-2	TRBD1	many	CASRLTGGGTGELFF	TGTGCCAGCAGATTGACAGGGGGCGGCACCGGGGAGCTGTTTTTT
TRBV24-1	TRBJ2-1	TRBD2	.	CATSDPGTSGRKQLF	TGTGCCACCAGTGACCCCGGGACTAGCGGGAGGAAGCAGCTCTTC
TRBV30	TRBJ2-1	.	few	CAWSETREQFF	TGTGCCTGGAGTGAGACCAGGGAGCAGTTCTTC
TRBV3-1	TRBJ2-5	.	many	CASSHVGQLQETQYF	TGTGCCAGCAGCCACGTTGGACAGCTTCAAGAGACCCAGTACTTC
TRBV6-6	TRBJ2-1	.	many	CASRSEDEQFF	TGTGCCAGCAGGTCAGAGGATGAGCAGTTCTTC
TRBV3-1	TRBJ1-4	.	.	CASSLYQGRGAEKLFF	TGTGCCAGCAGCCTTTATCAGGGTCGGGGGGCCGAAAAACTGTTTTTT
TRBV18	TRBJ2-7	TRBD2	many	CASSPRAGSAWEQYF	TGTGCCAGCTCACCACGAGCGGGATCAGCCTGGGAGCAGTACTTC
TRBV2	TRBJ2-2	.	many	CASSEAPNTGELFF	TGTGCCAGCAGTGAAGCGCCTAACACCGGGGAGCTGTTTTTT
TRBV5-4	TRBJ2-1	.	.	CASSLSAGDGRQFF	TGTGCCAGCAGCTTGAGTGCAGGGGACGGGAGGCAGTTCTTC
TRBV6-5	TRBJ1-5	.	many	CASSPVRGGNQPQHF	TGTGCCAGCAGTCCAGTAAGGGGTGGCAATCAGCCCCAGCATTTT
TRBV12-3/TRBV12-4	TRBJ1-5	.	.	CASSLGNQPQHF	TGTGCCAGCAGTTTAGGCAATCAGCCCCAGCATTTT
TRBV19	TRBJ2-1	.	many	CASTRSFPNEQFF	TGTGCCAGTACGCGCAGCTTTCCCAATGAGCAGTTCTTC
TRBV6-5	TRBJ2-7	TRBD2	many	CASSYSGTGLSYEQYF	TGTGCCAGCAGTTACTCTGGAACGGGACTATCCTACGAGCAGTACTTC
TRBV7-2	TRBJ2-3	.	.	CASSLELAHTQYF	TGTGCCAGCAGCTTAGAGCTAGCACATACGCAGTATTTT
TRBV28	TRBJ2-1	TRBD2	few	CASTGTSRDLHEQFF	TGTGCCAGCACTGGGACTAGCCGAGACCTCCATGAGCAGTTCTTC
TRBV12-3/TRBV12-4	TRBJ2-7	.	many	CASSLALGGVDEQYF	TGTGCCAGCAGTTTAGCGCTGGGGGGAGTGGACGAGCAGTACTTC